Described below is a single T cell receptor beta chain sequence and its context. Time point denoted: blood at routine non-recurrence follow-up after resection. CDR1 is ENHRY, CDR2 SYGVKD, per germline. With 10 bases removed from V and 0 bases from J, the gap between germline ends came to 16 bases. This CDR3 is 16 amino acids long. These data come from a study of spatial heterogeneity in lung cancer. Across the study: The study consistently detected more beta-chain than alpha-chain sequences.

TCRdb re-called the 5' RACE reads with MiXCR, one entry per CDR3 protein. The sample includes fewer than 30,000 distinct CDR3 sequences, around 9.6% of them seen just once. The V call is TRBV10-3, the J call TRBJ1-6, with a tentative D call TRBD1 (6 bases). The sequences come from PBMCs, collected at follow-up. The TCR sequence derives from a male donor with early-stage non-small cell lung cancer. CDR3 coding DNA: TGTGCCACAAAGGGGGACACAGGCTCCTATAATTCACCCCTCCACTTT. Its protein product is CATKGDTGSYNSPLHF.